This record looks at one T cell receptor beta chain sequence and its context. Per the original data handling: Scientists estimated how many nucleated cells there were by amplifying reference gene primers. Profiling relied on immunoSEQ multiplex PCR, and the TCRdb table lists in-frame clones only, not all of them. V, J and clone size derive from that table, while D and trimming were established from the DNA sequence. The data contain 200,000 to 250,000 clones, roughly 84% of them singletons. The sample originates from a study of blood T cell repertoires in COVID-19. Across the study: Sources were T cells, B-cell-depleted T cells, or PBMCs; the material itself was cDNA or gDNA.

Germline V CDR1 and CDR2: SGHVS, FNYEAQ. The CDR3 runs 17 residues. Between the trimmed V and J ends, which lost 4 bases and 5 bases, there was a span of 21 bases. This receptor was obtained from a woman older than 75 with active or convalescent COVID-19. The chain has TRBV7-6 and TRBJ2-1; D remains unclear. Sample: peripheral blood. The CDR3 reads CASSSVRWRAPNNEQFF. The CDR3 coding sequence is TGTGCCAGCAGCTCTGTGCGTTGGCGAGCGCCGAACAATGAGCAGTTCTTC.